The present T cell receptor (beta chain) was sequenced within a study of Tregs in tolerant kidney transplant recipients. Germline values: CDR1 MNHEY, CDR2 SMNVEV (reference sequence). The CDR3 length is 21 residues. V trimming: 8 bases; J trimming: 7 bases; junction bases outside the gene matches: 29. Clones were read by immunoSEQ multiplex PCR, and TCRdb kept only the in-frame ones, dropping some. Seen here are 95,000 or so clones, 93% observed once, and the top ten hold 1.6%. Recipients received nonmyeloablative bone marrow transplants from related graft donors, with transient mixed chimerism. The sequence was obtained from a human patient who received a combined kidney and bone marrow transplant. Some T cells may be graft donor cells. This rearrangement joins TRBV27 to TRBJ2-3; 11 nucleotides match TRBD2. This specimen consisted of CD4+ T cells from blood (PBMCs), obtained 12 months after the transplant. The CDR3 sequence is CASPTTTAFSGGAGFSYTQYF. The CDR3 DNA sequence: TGTGCCAGCCCAACGACGACCGCCTTTAGCGGGGGGGCCGGGTTTTCGTATACGCAGTATTTT.